This T cell receptor (beta chain) was captured in a study of neurological immune-mediated disorders. Study-wide context: The disease course was relapsing-remitting in roughly 31 and secondary progressive in about 9% of the roughly 34 multiple sclerosis patients.

Every sequencing run produced over 190 million TCR-beta sequences, and the sequences from any one run covered 15-18 subjects. MiXCR was run by TCRdb on the 5' RACE reads, yielding one entry per CDR3 protein. Of fewer than 80,000 distinct CDR3 sequences in the sample, roughly 4.8% were seen once. In regard to this clonotype: Its cognate antigen is unknown.

The V gene's germline CDR1 is ENHRY and CDR2 SYGVKD. CDR3 length: 17 amino acids. V was pared by 0 bases and J by 4 bases, with 8 bases of the junction left unmatched. General study findings and limits: Phylogenetic grouping assigned the repertoires of 18 of 34 multiple sclerosis patients to a single cluster of related CDR3 sequences. This cluster may be a repertoire-level signature. In HTLV-1-associated myelopathy, TCR clonal expansion was greatest, whereas multiple sclerosis had the least, falling below healthy controls.

Sequencing input: PBMCs. This chain connects TRBV10-3 to TRBJ2-3, with 9 positions matching TRBD2. This clonotype originated in a woman aged 50 to 65 with multiple sclerosis. The chain's CDR3 is CAISESRIAGDPDTQYF. CDR3 nucleotide sequence: TGTGCCATCAGTGAGTCTCGGATAGCGGGGGACCCAGATACGCAGTATTTT.